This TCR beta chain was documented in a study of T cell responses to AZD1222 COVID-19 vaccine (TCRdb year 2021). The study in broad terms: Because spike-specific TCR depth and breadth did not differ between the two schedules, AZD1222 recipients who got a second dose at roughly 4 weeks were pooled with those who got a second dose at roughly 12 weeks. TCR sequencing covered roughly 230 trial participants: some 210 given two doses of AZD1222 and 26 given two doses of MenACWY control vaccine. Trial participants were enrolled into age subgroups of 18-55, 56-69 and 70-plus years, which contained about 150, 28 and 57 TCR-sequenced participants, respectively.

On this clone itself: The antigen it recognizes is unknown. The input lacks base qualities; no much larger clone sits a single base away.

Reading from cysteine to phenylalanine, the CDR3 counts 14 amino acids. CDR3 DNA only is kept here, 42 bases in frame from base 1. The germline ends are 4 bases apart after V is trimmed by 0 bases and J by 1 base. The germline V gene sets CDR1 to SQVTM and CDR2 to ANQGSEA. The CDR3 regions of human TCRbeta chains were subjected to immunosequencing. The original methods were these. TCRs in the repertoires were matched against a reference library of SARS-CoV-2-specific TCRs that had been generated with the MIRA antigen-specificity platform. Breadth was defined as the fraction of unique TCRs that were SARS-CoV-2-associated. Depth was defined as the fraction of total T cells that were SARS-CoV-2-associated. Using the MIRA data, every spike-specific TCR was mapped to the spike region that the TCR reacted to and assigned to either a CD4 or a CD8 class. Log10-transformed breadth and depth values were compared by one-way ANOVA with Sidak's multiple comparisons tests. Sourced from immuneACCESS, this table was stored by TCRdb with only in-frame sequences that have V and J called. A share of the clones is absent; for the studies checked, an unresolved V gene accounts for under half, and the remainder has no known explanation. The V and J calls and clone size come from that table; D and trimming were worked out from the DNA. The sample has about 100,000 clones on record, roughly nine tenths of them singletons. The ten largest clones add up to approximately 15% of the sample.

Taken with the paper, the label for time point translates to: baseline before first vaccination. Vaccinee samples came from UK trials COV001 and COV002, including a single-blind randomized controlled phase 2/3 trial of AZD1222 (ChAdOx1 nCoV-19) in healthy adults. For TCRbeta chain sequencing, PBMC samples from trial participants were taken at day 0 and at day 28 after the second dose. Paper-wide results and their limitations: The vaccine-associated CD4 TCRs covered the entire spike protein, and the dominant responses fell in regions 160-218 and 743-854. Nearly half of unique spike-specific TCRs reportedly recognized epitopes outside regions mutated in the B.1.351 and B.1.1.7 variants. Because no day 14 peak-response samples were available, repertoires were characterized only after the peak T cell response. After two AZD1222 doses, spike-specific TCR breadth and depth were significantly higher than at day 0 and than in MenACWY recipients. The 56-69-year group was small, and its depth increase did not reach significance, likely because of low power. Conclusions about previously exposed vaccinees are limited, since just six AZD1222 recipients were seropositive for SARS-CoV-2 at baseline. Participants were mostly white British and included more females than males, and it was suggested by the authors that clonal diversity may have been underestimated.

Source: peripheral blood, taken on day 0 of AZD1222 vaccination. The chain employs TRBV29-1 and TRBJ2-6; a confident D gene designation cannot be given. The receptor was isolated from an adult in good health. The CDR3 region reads CSVEEGSGANVLTF. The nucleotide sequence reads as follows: TGCAGCGTTGAAGAGGGGTCTGGGGCCAACGTCCTGACTTTC.